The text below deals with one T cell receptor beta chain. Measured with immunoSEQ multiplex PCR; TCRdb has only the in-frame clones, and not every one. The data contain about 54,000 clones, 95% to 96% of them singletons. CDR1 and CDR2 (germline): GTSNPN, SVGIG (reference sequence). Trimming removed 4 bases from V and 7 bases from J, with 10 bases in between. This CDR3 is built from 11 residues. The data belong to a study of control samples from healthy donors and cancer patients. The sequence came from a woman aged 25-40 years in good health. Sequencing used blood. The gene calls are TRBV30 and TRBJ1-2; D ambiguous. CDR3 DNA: TGTGCCTGGAAGGACTTTACTGGCTACACCTTC. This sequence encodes CAWKDFTGYTF.